The 7 T cell receptor beta chains listed next were all sequenced from one sample in a study of CD8 T cells in Susac syndrome. The authors reverse transcribed roughly 0.5 to 1 ug RNA with random hexamers. Using its own MiXCR run on the immunoSEQ multiplex PCR reads, TCRdb lists one record per CDR3 protein. The sample includes roughly 200,000 distinct CDR3 sequences, about 93% of them seen just once. Material: CD4+ T cells from PBMCs. These receptors all come from a human donor in good health.

This chain uses TRBV6-5 with TRBJ2-5; D is perhaps TRBD1 (6 bases). CDR1 is MNHEY, CDR2 SVGAGI, per germline. Trimming cost V 7 bases and J 11 bases, with 20 bases left between them. The CDR3 extends over 13 amino acids. The DNA of the CDR3 is TGTGCCAGCACCTCATCCTCAGGGGCCCCGCAGTACTTC. Protein: CASTSSSGAPQYF.

V is TRBV7-6 and J is TRBJ2-1, with unresolved D. This CDR3 is 13 amino acids long. The V gene lost 5 bases and the J gene lost 6 bases, with 11 bases spanning the gap. Per germline, CDR1 SGHVS and CDR2 FNYEAQ. The CDR3 here is CASSPFPPNEQFF. CDR3 nucleotide sequence: TGTGCCAGCAGCCCCTTCCCCCCCAATGAGCAGTTCTTC.

CDR3 residues: CSVSRGAGYTF. CDR3 in DNA: TGCAGTGTGAGCCGGGGGGCTGGCTACACCTTC. The chain has TRBV20-1 and TRBJ1-2, with TRBD1 as a possible D gene (6 bases). The germline gives CDR1 DFQATT, CDR2 SNEGSKA (reference sequence). Trimming removed 7 bases at V and 7 bases at J, with 13 bases between. The CDR3 loop spans 11 amino acids.

The CDR3 sequence is CSAAGTTPNEQYF. The CDR3 region has the DNA TGCAGTGCTGCCGGGACAACTCCTAACGAGCAGTACTTC. V usage is TRBV20-1 and J usage is TRBJ2-7, with D perhaps matching TRBD1 (6 bases). Germline loops: CDR1 DFQATT, CDR2 SNEGSKA (reference sequence). The CDR3 is 13 residues long. V lost 5 bases and J lost 5, with 16 bases in between.

This chain links TRBV29-1 with TRBJ1-2; a weak D match, TRBD1 (5 bases). Per the germline V gene, CDR1 is SQVTM and CDR2 is ANQGSEA. There are 15 residues in the CDR3. The V end was cut by 6 bases, the J end by 4 bases, with 21 bases between. The chain's CDR3 is CSVLGTGQLIYGYTF. CDR3 coding DNA: TGCAGCGTCCTAGGTACGGGGCAGCTCATCTATGGCTACACCTTC.

The chain couples TRBV5-1 to TRBJ1-1, with unresolved D. The V end lost 0 bases, the J end lost 10 bases, and 19 bases lay between the germline ends. CDR1 is SGHRS, CDR2 YFSETQ, per germline. CDR3 size: 15 residues. The CDR3, as DNA: TGCGCCAGCAGCTTGGTGGTAGGGAAAGGGTCAGTAGCTTTCTTT. As protein: CASSLVVGKGSVAFF.

Details on this clonotype: One end of the junction varies from germline; a read error may be responsible. The CDR3 bases are TGTGCTAGCAGCTTAAGTGGCGCGGGCTACAATGAGCAGTTCTTC. Its translation: CASSLSGAGYNEQFF. The chain carries TRBV7-7 and TRBJ2-1; D is perhaps TRBD2 (5 bases). Per germline, CDR1 SSHAT and CDR2 FNYEAQ (reference sequence). CDR3 length: 15 residues. Full variable domain (remainder filled in from reference TRBV7-7 and TRBJ2-1): GAGVSQSPRYKVTKRGQDVTLRCDPISSHATLYWYQQALGQGPEFLTYFNYEAQPDKSGLPSDRFSAERPEGSISTLTIQRTEQRDSAMYRCASSLSGAGYNEQFFGPGTRLTVL.